What follows describes a single TCR beta chain. What it recognizes is unknown. The CDR3 length is 15 residues. The V and J ends lost 3 bases and 1 base, in that order; junction bases with no gene match: 9. Germline loops: CDR1 DFQATT, CDR2 SNEGSKA (reference sequence). Sample time point: patch test 2, 6 weeks after DPC sensitization. Treatment meaning: therapeutic diphenylcyclopropenone sensitization with weekly scalp DPC. The data were obtained in a study of human T cells and chemical hapten exposure. Notes on the study in general: The formation of large CDR3 similarity clusters by expanded TCRs significantly exceeded that of controls.

Study processing details: From about 20,000 to 690,000 TCRs were found per sample, with a median of 95,638. TCRdb redid the calling of the RACE reads with MiXCR, one entry per CDR3 protein. The V and J calls and clone size come from TCRdb's table, not from the authors' own analysis. The data show 360,000 or so distinct CDR3 sequences, around 6% seen once. The sequenced sample was whole blood, obtained in connection with sensitization to the hapten diphenylcyclopropenone (DPC). The source is a woman between 18 and 30 years old with alopecia areata. Some clones in this sample may be carry-over from other donors' samples. V is TRBV20-1 and J is TRBJ2-7; 7 bases align to TRBD1. The CDR3: CSARGSGTVSYEQYF. The CDR3 DNA reads TGCAGTGCTAGGGGTTCCGGGACAGTTTCCTACGAGCAGTACTTC.